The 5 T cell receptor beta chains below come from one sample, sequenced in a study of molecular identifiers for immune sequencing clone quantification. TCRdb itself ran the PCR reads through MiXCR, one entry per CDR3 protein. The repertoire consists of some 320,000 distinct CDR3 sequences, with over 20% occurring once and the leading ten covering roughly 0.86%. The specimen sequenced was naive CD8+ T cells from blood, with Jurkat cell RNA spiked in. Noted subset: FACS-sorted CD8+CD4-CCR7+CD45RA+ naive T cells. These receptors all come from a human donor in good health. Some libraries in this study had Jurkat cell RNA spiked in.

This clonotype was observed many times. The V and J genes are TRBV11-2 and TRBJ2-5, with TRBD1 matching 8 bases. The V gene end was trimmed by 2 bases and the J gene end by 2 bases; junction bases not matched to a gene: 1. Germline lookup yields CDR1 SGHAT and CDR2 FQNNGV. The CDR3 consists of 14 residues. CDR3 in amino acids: CASSLRDRQETQYF. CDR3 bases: TGTGCCAGCAGCTTAAGGGACAGGCAAGAGACCCAGTACTTC.

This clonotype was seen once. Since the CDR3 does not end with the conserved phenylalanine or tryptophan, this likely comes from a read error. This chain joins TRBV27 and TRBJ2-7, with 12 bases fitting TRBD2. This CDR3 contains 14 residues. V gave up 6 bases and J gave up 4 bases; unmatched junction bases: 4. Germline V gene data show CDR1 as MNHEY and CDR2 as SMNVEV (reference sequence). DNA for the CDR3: TGTGCCAGCAGATTACTAGCGGGGGGATACGAGCAGTACTCC. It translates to CASRLLAGGYEQYS.

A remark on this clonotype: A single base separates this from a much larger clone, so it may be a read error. CDR3 in DNA: TGTGCCAGCAGTCACAGGGCACGCGAGACCCGGTACTTC. Amino acids: CASSHRARETRYF. The chain combines TRBV7-9 with TRBJ2-5, with D maybe TRBD1 (6 bases). This CDR3 is 13 amino acids long. In germline, CDR1 is SEHNR, CDR2 FQNEAQ (reference sequence).

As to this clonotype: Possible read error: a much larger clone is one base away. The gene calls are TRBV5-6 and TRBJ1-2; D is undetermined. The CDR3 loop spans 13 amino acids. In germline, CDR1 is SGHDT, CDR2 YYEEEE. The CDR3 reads CAGSLVETLGYTF. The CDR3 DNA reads TGTGCCGGCAGCTTGGTGGAAACACTCGGCTACACCTTC. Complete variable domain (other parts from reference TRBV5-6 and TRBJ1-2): DAGVTQSPTHLIKTRGQQVTLRCSPKSGHDTVSWYQQALGQGPQFIFQYYEEEERQRGNFPDRFSGHQFPNYSSELNVNALLLGDSALYLCAGSLVETLGYTFGSGTRLTVV.

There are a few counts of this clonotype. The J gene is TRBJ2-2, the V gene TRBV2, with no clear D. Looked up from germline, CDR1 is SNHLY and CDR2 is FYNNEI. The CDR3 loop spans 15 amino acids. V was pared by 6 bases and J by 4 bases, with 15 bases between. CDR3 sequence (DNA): TGTGCCAGCAGGGCGGACCGATACACCACCGGGGAGCTGTTTTTT. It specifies CASRADRYTTGELFF.